Following are 3 T cell receptor beta chains from one sample sequenced in a study of cytomegalovirus exposure and HLA in healthy donors. Researchers ran the PCR with 60 Vbeta and 13 Jbeta primers. TCRdb's table, derived via immunoSEQ multiplex PCR, lists solely in-frame clones and lacks some. The sample consists of approximately 140,000 clones, around 80% of them appearing once. Sequenced sample: PBMCs. These receptor sequences come from a man under 40 in good health and CMV-seronegative.

The rearrangement joins TRBV5-1 to TRBJ1-1, with TRBD1 as a possible D gene (5 bases). Trimming removed 0 bases from V and 1 base from J, with 10 bases in between. The CDR3 runs 15 residues. Germline V gives CDR1 SGHRS, CDR2 YFSETQ. The CDR3, as DNA: TGCGCCAGCAGCTTGGGGGAGGGACGGAACACTGAAGCTTTCTTT. Protein product: CASSLGEGRNTEAFF.

This chain connects TRBV9 to TRBJ2-7, with a possible D match to TRBD2 (6 bases). Trimming removed 3 bases from V and 0 bases from J, with 10 bases in between. The CDR3 contains 14 residues. Per germline, CDR1 SGDLS and CDR2 YYNGEE. CDR3 sequence (DNA): TGTGCCAGCAGCGCCACGGGAGCCTCCTACGAGCAGTACTTC. This gives the protein CASSATGASYEQYF.

V and J are TRBV28 and TRBJ2-7, with 8 positions matching TRBD1. Losses at the gene ends were 2 bases for V and 3 bases for J; bases not matched to a gene: 6. In germline, CDR1 is MDHEN, CDR2 SYDVKM. This CDR3 has 15 amino acids. DNA of the CDR3: TGTGCCAGCAGTTTACTCGGGACAGGTAACTACGAGCAGTACTTC. It yields the protein CASSLLGTGNYEQYF.